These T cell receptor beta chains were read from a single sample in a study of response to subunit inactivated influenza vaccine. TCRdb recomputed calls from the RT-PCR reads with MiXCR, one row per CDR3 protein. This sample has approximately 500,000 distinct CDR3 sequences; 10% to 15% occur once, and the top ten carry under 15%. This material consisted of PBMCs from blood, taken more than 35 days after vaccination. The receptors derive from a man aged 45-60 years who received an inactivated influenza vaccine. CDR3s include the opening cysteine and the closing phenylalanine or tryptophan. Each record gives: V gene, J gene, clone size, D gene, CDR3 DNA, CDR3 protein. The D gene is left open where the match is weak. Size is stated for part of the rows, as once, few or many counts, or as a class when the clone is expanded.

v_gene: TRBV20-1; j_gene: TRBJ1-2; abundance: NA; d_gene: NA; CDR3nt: TGCAGTGCTAGAGACGCTGTACAATCCTATGGCTACACCTTC; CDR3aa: CSARDAVQSYGYTF
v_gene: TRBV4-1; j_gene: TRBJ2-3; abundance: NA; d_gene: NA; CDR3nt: TGCGCCAGCAGCCAAGACCCCAAGATGGATACGCAGTATTTT; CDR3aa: CASSQDPKMDTQYF
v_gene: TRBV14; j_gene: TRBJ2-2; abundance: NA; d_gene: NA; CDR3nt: TGTGCCAGCAGCCACGGGGCCGGGGAGCTGTTTTTT; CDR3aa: CASSHGAGELFF
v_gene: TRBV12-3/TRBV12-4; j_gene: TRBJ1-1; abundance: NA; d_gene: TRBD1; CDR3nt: TGTGCCAGCAGTGCCGGACAGGGCAACACTGAAGCTTTCTTT; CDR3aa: CASSAGQGNTEAFF
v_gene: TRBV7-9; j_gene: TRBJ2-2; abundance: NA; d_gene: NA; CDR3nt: TGTGCCAGCAGGTTTTCTTCGGGATACACCGGGGAGCTGTTTTTT; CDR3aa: CASRFSSGYTGELFF
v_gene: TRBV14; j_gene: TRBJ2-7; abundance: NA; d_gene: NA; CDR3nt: TGTGCCAGCAGCTCCACCTGGGACTACGAGCAGTACTTC; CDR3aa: CASSSTWDYEQYF
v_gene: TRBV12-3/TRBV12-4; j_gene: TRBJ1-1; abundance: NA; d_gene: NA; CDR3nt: TGTGCCAGCAGTTCGTACTGGACGGCGAACACTGAAGCTTTCTTT; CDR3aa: CASSSYWTANTEAFF
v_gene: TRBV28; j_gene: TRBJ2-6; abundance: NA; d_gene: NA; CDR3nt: TGTGCCAGCAGTCCAGGGCCCGTGGGGGCCAACGTCCTGACTTTC; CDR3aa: CASSPGPVGANVLTF
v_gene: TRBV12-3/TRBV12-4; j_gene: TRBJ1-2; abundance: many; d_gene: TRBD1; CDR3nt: TGTGCCAGCAGTTCATACCCTAGGACAGGGTTCTTTAGTGGCTACACCTTC; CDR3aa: CASSSYPRTGFFSGYTF
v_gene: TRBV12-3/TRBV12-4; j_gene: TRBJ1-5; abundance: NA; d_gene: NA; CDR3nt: TGTGCCAGCAGTCCACCGGGGGCCCCGGGGCCCCAGCATTTT; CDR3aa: CASSPPGAPGPQHF
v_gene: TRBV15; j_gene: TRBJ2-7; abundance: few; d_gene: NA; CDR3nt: TGTGCCACCAGCAGAGATGGCCAAGGGGACGAGCAGTACTTC; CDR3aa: CATSRDGQGDEQYF
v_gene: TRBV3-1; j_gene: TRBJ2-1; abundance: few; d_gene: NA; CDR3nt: NA; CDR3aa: CASSILGQHNEQFF
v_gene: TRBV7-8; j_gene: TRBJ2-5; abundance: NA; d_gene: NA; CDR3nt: TGTGCCAGCAGCTTAGTAGGCCAGCGCCAAGAGACCCAGTACTTC; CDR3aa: CASSLVGQRQETQYF
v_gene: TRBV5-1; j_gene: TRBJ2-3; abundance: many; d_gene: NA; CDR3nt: TGCGCCAGCAGCTCCAATGAACTTGGAGATACGCAGTATTTT; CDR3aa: CASSSNELGDTQYF
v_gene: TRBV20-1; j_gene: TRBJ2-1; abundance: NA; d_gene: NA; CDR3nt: TGCAGTGCTAGAGATCCAGGGAGAGGCTACAATGAGCAGTTCTTC; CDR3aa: CSARDPGRGYNEQFF
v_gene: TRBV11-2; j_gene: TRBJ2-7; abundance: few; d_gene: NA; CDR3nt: TGTGCCAGCAGCTGGGGGCCGGAGACCTACGAGCAGTACTTC; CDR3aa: CASSWGPETYEQYF
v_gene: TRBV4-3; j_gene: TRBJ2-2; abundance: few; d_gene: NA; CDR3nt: TGCGCCAGCAGCCTTGAGGATCGTCCCGGGGAGCTGTTTTTT; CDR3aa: CASSLEDRPGELFF